The entry below gives a single TCR beta chain sequence along with its context. The sample comes from a study of OX40 agonist ivuxolimab in advanced cancers. Study context: Every patient in dose escalation had hepatocellular carcinoma, melanoma, renal cell or head and neck cancer. The group had a mean age of about 64 years, ranged from 23 to 79, and was roughly 80% male.

Patients with autoimmune history or systemic immunosuppression were excluded. The repertoire was sequenced with immunoSEQ multiplex PCR; TCRdb's copy has only in-frame clones and lacks some. The sample consists of approximately 37,000 clones, 65% to 90% of them appearing once. The V and J ends lost 2 bases and 7 bases respectively, with 11 bases between them. The germline gives CDR1 LNHDA, CDR2 SQIVND (reference sequence). This CDR3 is 14 amino acids long. The sequencing here drew on CD4+ or CD8+ T cells sorted from blood, taken in a trial of the OX40 agonist ivuxolimab. The gene calls are TRBV19 and TRBJ2-2; perhaps TRBD1 as D (5 bases). This TCR was sampled from an adult with an advanced solid tumor such as melanoma, head and neck, liver or kidney cancer. For the CDR3, the DNA is TGTGCCAGTAGTATACAGGGTGGGGTCGGGGAGCTGTTTTTT. Its protein is CASSIQGGVGELFF. The full variable domain, its missing parts supplied by reference TRBV19 and TRBJ2-2, is DGGITQSPKYLFRKEGQNVTLSCEQNLNHDAMYWYRQDPGQGLRLIYYSQIVNDFQKGDIAEGYSVSREKKESFPLTVTSAQKNPTAFYLCASSIQGGVGELFFGEGSRLTVL.